The entry below describes one TCR beta chain. Its antigen specificity is not known. No base quality values were provided; no much bigger clone lies one nucleotide off. TCR libraries were generated with the immunoSEQ multiplex PCR assay, using TCR-beta and/or TCR-alpha/delta assays for each sample. The Illumina high-throughput platform was used to sequence the amplified TCR libraries. The paper's data handling went like this. Clustering and dimensionality reduction relied on pairwise TCRdist distances among GMM-specific receptors from T cells that were either sorted ex vivo or expanded in vitro. Each clinical repertoire was scored by mean NN-distance, the average TCRdist to the nearest 10% of tetramer-positive reference sequences. GEM TCR motif frequency was computed as the fraction of unique TCRs matching known GEM sequences by V/J usage and CDR3 length. Active tuberculosis was classified by linear discriminant analysis with leave-one-out cross-validation, implemented in scikit-learn. TCRdb retrieved this table from immuneACCESS and kept in-frame rearrangements only. Not all clones are present; in checked studies, unresolved V genes account for under half, and no reason is known for the remainder. V and J calls and clone size are those listed in that table; D and trimming were worked out from the DNA. The sample contains 30,000 to 40,000 clones, 94% of them found a single time. The leading ten clones occupy about 4.1% of the sample.

This entry comes from a study of T cells in tuberculosis (dated by TCRdb to about 2018). At the level of the whole study: The study combined CD1B tetramers and high-throughput TCR immunosequencing to characterize T cells specific for the mycobacterial lipid antigen glucose monomycolate (GMM). IGRA-negative adolescents, IGRA-positive adolescents with latent tuberculosis and adults with active tuberculosis, nine to ten per group, were compared in a South African clinical cohort. PBMC from active tuberculosis patients were archived either before standard anti-tuberculosis treatment began or within 7 days of the start of that treatment.

Results and caveats for the whole study, not just this receptor: Active tuberculosis TCR-alpha repertoires showed smaller mean NN-distances to GMM-specific TCRs than IGRA-negative controls, suggesting clonal expansion of these TCRs. Using GEM motif frequencies, a classifier achieved under 75% accuracy, whereas a classifier built on the diverse GMM-specific repertoire got to under 90% accuracy (AUROC around 0.9). Clinical samples were selected based on the availability of cryopreserved specimens, with adults included as active tuberculosis cases and adolescents included as controls. The smaller NN-distances were partly driven by shorter CDR3-alpha lengths in active tuberculosis patients, and the difference for TCR-beta did not reach statistical significance.

Germline trimming amounts to 0 bases on V and 5 bases on J, with 11 as the count of junction bases outside the gene matches. The germline V gene gives CDR1 as ENHRY and CDR2 as SYGVKD. The CDR3 goes from the cysteine to the phenylalanine over 17 residues. Only the CDR3 portion is preserved as DNA: 51 bases, with reading frame beginning at the first base. According to the study, the label for this sample's time point signals: new active TB diagnosis, blood taken before or within 7 days of starting treatment. Patients with active tuberculosis were defined as newly diagnosed, HIV-seronegative South African adults aged 18 years or older. Active tuberculosis was confirmed by positive sputum smear microscopy and/or positive M. tuberculosis culture. Unsorted cryopreserved PBMC were immunosequenced, covering on average about 100,000 T cells per clinical donor.

This sequence uses TRBV10-3 and TRBJ1-2, and TRBD1 aligns with 8 junction nucleotides. Sample: PBMCs, taken at tuberculosis diagnosis. This receptor was taken from an adult with tuberculosis. DNA sequence: TGTGCCATCAGTGAGTCGGCGGCAGGGGGCTCCTTTTATGGCTACACCTTC. Its product reads: CAISESAAGGSFYGYTF.